The clone carrying this T cell receptor beta chain was found many times. The sample belongs to a study of T cells in Graves' hyperthyroidism and ophthalmopathy. Researchers amplified the TCR beta CDR3 regions from RNA transcripts. The HTBI set primed first-round TCR CDR3 RT-PCR. TCRdb ran MiXCR on the multiplex PCR reads and lists one entry per CDR3 protein. Among about 300,000 distinct CDR3 sequences, around 20% were seen once, and the ten largest hold about 35%. Trimming removed 2 bases at V and 1 base at J, with 5 bases between. The CDR3 totals 13 residues. Germline lookup yields CDR1 MNHNY and CDR2 SVGAGI (reference sequence). Duration under 3 months, a NOSPECS grade of at least 4, and a Clinical Activity Score of at least 3 characterized the ophthalmopathy patients. It was uncontrolled infection, other autoimmune disease, pregnancy or lactation that excluded patients. Extraction of PBMCs used roughly 9.3 ml of fresh peripheral blood.

This clonotype originated in a man over 45 with Graves' ophthalmopathy. Material for sequencing was blood. The chain couples TRBV6-6 to TRBJ1-1; TRBD1 might be the D (5 bases). The CDR3 DNA is TGTGCCAGCAGTTACGGGGGGAACACTGAAGCTTTCTTT. This sequence encodes CASSYGGNTEAFF.